This T cell receptor beta chain was documented in a study of blood T cell repertoires in COVID-19. V shed 7 bases, J shed 7 bases, and the junction held 11 bases outside the gene matches. Germline loops: CDR1 SNHLY, CDR2 FYNNEI. This CDR3 is built from 15 residues. The repertoire was sequenced with immunoSEQ multiplex PCR; TCRdb's copy has only in-frame clones and lacks some. The sample holds around 59,000 clones, more than 70% seen once. The gene calls are TRBV2 and TRBJ2-1; the match to TRBD2 covers 9 bases. The specimen sequenced was peripheral blood. The TCR originated in a man in his fifties or sixties with acute or convalescent COVID-19. DNA for the CDR3: TGTGCCAGCATGCTCGCGGGGGGGCCGGGTAATGAGCAGTTCTTC. Its protein product is CASMLAGGPGNEQFF. The entire variable domain, with the rest obtained from reference TRBV2 and TRBJ2-1, is as follows: EPEVTQTPSHQVTQMGQEVILRCVPISNHLYFYWYRQILGQKVEFLVSFYNNEISEKSEIFDDQFSVERPDGSNFTLKIRSTKLEDSAMYFCASMLAGGPGNEQFFGPGTRLTVL.